This T cell receptor (beta chain) was observed in a study of radiation and T cells in renal cell carcinoma. Across the study: Nephrectomy followed 15 Gy stereotactic body radiation by 4 weeks. Study-wide results and limits: Baseline intratumoral clonotype presence is unknown without pretreatment biopsies. Top tumor clonotypes rose in blood 2 weeks post-radiation, then contracted.

The time point here: baseline pretreatment blood. Stated treatment: 15 Gy SBRT to primary tumor, nephrectomy 4 weeks later. The patient's renal cell carcinoma had clear cell pathology. Germline V gives CDR1 SGHRS, CDR2 YFSETQ. J lost 5 bases, V lost 6 bases, and 10 bases had no gene match. This CDR3 is 15 amino acids long. TCRdb's table, derived via immunoSEQ multiplex PCR, lists solely in-frame clones and lacks some. The sample lists some 150,000 clones; nearly 90% were seen once. A note on this clone: Its antigen is as yet unknown.

The sequence came from a woman between 50 and 59 years old with renal cell carcinoma. J is TRBJ2-3 and V is TRBV5-1; 9 nucleotides align to TRBD2. Sample: blood, taken from a patient whose treatment included radiotherapy and nephrectomy. The CDR3, as DNA: TGCGCCAGCACTGGACTAGCGAGGGGTATAGATACGCAGTATTTT. This sequence encodes CASTGLARGIDTQYF.